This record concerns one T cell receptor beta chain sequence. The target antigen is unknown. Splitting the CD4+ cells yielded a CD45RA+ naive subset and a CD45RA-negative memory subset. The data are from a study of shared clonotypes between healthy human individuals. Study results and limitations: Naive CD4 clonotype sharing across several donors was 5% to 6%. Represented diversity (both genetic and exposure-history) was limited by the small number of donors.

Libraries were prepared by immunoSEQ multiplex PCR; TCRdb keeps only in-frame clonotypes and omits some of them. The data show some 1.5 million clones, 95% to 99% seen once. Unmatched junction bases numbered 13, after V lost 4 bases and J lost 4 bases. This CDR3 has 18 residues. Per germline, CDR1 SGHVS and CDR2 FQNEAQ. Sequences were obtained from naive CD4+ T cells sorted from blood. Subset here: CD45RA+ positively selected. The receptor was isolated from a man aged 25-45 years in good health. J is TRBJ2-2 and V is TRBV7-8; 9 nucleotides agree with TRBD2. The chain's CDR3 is CASSSSPLAGRRTGELFF. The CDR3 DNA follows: TGTGCCAGCAGCTCCAGCCCACTAGCGGGTAGACGCACCGGGGAGCTGTTTTTT. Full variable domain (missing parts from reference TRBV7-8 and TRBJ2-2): GAGVSQSPRYKVAKRGQDVALRCDPISGHVSLFWYQQALGQGPEFLTYFQNEAQLDKSGLPSDRFFAERPEGSVSTLKIQRTQQEDSAVYLCASSSSPLAGRRTGELFFGEGSRLTVL.